The 26 T cell receptor beta chains below come from one sample, sequenced in a study of shared clonotypes between healthy human individuals. The method was immunoSEQ multiplex PCR; TCRdb's version includes in-frame clones alone and lacks a portion of them. The table includes approximately 1,500,000 clones, roughly 96% detected once. Material: naive CD4+ T cells sorted from blood. Subset given: CD45RA+ positively selected. These receptors all stem from a man between 25 and 39 years old in good health.

The chain uses TRBV7-8 and TRBJ2-7, with 12 bases lining up with TRBD2. The CDR3 has 14 residues. The trim removed 1 base at V and 12 bases at J, leaving 7 bases unmatched. The germline V gene has CDR1 SGHVS and CDR2 FQNEAQ. The CDR3 region is CASSLELAGGYAYF. The CDR3 nucleotides read TGTGCCAGCAGCTTAGAACTAGCGGGAGGATATGCGTACTTC.

The V gene is TRBV11-3, the J gene TRBJ2-3; 14 bases are shared with TRBD2. The V gene's germline CDR1 is SGHNT and CDR2 YENEEA. V trimming: 1 base; J trimming: 5 bases; junction bases outside the gene matches: 2. The CDR3 length is 16 residues. The CDR3 protein is CASSLGLAGGVDTQYF. CDR3 sequence (DNA): TGTGCCAGCAGCTTAGGACTAGCGGGAGGGGTAGATACGCAGTATTTT.

V usage is TRBV10-2 and J usage is TRBJ2-2; 10 positions match TRBD1. The CDR3 covers 18 residues. Germline values: CDR1 WSHSY, CDR2 SAAADI. Losses at the gene ends were 1 base for V and 0 bases for J; bases not matched to a gene: 5. Here the CDR3 DNA reads TGCGCCAGCAGTGAGTTGATGGGGACAGGGGCGAACACCGGGGAGCTGTTTTTT. Translated, it gives CASSELMGTGANTGELFF.

This clone came up once. The chain employs TRBV18 and TRBJ2-7; 8 bases align to TRBD2. The CDR3 runs 14 residues. J was trimmed by 5 bases and V by 3 bases; bases with no gene match: 6. Germline-derived CDR1 and CDR2 are KGHSH and LQKENI. CDR3 DNA: TGTGCCAGCTCACCCCAGCGGGAGTTGGACGAGCAGTACTTC. The encoded protein is CASSPQRELDEQYF.

A single count supports this clone. CDR3 residues: CASSLDGGPLRPQHF. The CDR3 bases are TGTGCCAGCAGTTTGGATGGGGGGCCCTTGAGACCCCAGCATTTT. V usage is TRBV28 and J usage is TRBJ1-5; possible D gene TRBD1, 6 bases. From germline, CDR1 is MDHEN and CDR2 SYDVKM. The CDR3 length is 15 residues. V was shortened by 3 bases and J by 10 bases, with 19 bases between the two germline ends.

This rearrangement joins TRBV15 to TRBJ1-1; maybe TRBD1 (5 bases). V lost 5 bases and J lost 6, with 19 bases in between. Germline CDR1 is LNHNV and CDR2 is YYDKDF (reference sequence). This CDR3 is built from 15 residues. The CDR3 protein is CATSRRVEFVPEAFF. In nucleotides, the CDR3 is TGTGCCACCAGCCGCAGGGTGGAGTTCGTACCTGAAGCTTTCTTT.

CDR3 sequence: CAWNRGQNFNQPQHF. CDR3 in DNA: TGTGCCTGGAATCGGGGGCAGAATTTCAATCAGCCCCAGCATTTT. The chain links TRBV30 to TRBJ1-5, with D perhaps TRBD1 (6 bases). Germline V gene sequence: CDR1 GTSNPN, CDR2 SVGIG (reference sequence). V dropped 4 bases and J dropped 3 bases, with 16 bases sitting between them. The CDR3 contains 15 residues.

The gene calls are TRBV18 and TRBJ2-1; 9 bases agree with TRBD1. Unmatched junction bases numbered 20, after V lost 1 base and J lost 10 bases. Germline CDR1 KGHSH, CDR2 LQKENI. This CDR3 has 19 residues. The CDR3 loop is CASSPLGQGSVGHGMEQFF. DNA for the CDR3: TGTGCCAGCTCACCACTCGGACAGGGGAGTGTGGGACACGGAATGGAGCAGTTCTTC.

V and J are TRBV13 and TRBJ2-7, with TRBD2 matching over 12 bases. Trimming cost V 3 bases and J 3 bases; bases outside gene matches: 9. CDR1 is PRHDT and CDR2 is FYEKMQ in the germline V gene (reference sequence). The CDR3 runs to 17 residues. As DNA, the CDR3 is TGTGCCAGCAGCTTGAGGTCTAGCGGGAGGGATCTCTACGAGCAGTACTTC. Its protein is CASSLRSSGRDLYEQYF.

The CDR3 DNA sequence: TGTGCCAGCAGTTCCGGTGGCCCTAATCAGCCCCAGCATTTT. Its protein is CASSSGGPNQPQHF. The chain joins TRBV6-5 to TRBJ1-5; D is unresolved. The V and J ends lost 4 bases and 4 bases respectively, with 11 bases between them. This CDR3 is 14 amino acids long. Germline CDR1 and CDR2: MNHEY and SVGAGI.

V usage is TRBV6-1 and J usage is TRBJ2-5; D is perhaps TRBD2 (5 bases). CDR1 MNHNS and CDR2 SASEGT come from the germline V gene. The CDR3 sequence is 15 residues long. V was cut by 4 bases and J by 0 bases, with 12 bases left in between. As DNA, the CDR3 is TGTGCCAGCAGTGTCCGTGGTAGCGACCAAGAGACCCAGTACTTC. Amino acids: CASSVRGSDQETQYF.

The chain recombines TRBV28 with TRBJ2-1; 7 bases are shared with TRBD2. The germline gives CDR1 MDHEN, CDR2 SYDVKM. V lost 5 bases and J lost 8; bases outside the gene matches: 15. The CDR3 is 16 amino acids. The CDR3 region has the DNA TGTGCCAGCAGTCCCCCCCCCGGGGGAGGGGTATATGAGCAGTTCTTC. Amino acid sequence: CASSPPPGGGVYEQFF.

This chain links TRBV5-1 with TRBJ2-1; TRBD1 agrees at 10 bases. This CDR3 has 15 amino acids. Unmatched junction bases numbered 10, after V lost 6 bases and J lost 7 bases. The germline gives CDR1 SGHRS, CDR2 YFSETQ. CDR3 DNA: TGCGCCAGCATCCGGGACAGGGGATTTCGGAATGAGCAGTTCTTC. Its translation is CASIRDRGFRNEQFF.

This chain links TRBV6-5 with TRBJ2-7, with D uncertain. CDR1 is MNHEY and CDR2 is SVGAGI in the germline V gene. The V end lost 2 bases, the J end lost 2 bases, and 10 bases lay between the germline ends. The CDR3 totals 14 residues. CDR3 bases: TGTGCCAGCAGTTACCCCGGACGGCCCTACGAGCAGTACTTC. Translated: CASSYPGRPYEQYF.

V and J are TRBV19 and TRBJ1-4, with D possibly TRBD1 on 5 matching bases. CDR3 length: 15 residues. Between the trimmed V and J ends, which lost 3 bases and 13 bases, there was a span of 21 bases. Germline loops: CDR1 LNHDA, CDR2 SQIVND (reference sequence). The chain's CDR3 is CASSIFRGALDGLFF. The CDR3 nucleotides are TGTGCCAGTAGTATTTTTAGGGGCGCCCTGGACGGACTGTTTTTT.

The chain employs TRBV5-1 and TRBJ2-1; 8 nucleotides line up with TRBD2. Germline CDR1 and CDR2: SGHRS and YFSETQ. The ends lost 0 bases at V and 9 bases at J; junction bases unmatched: 5. The CDR3 contains 14 residues. CDR3: CASSLVREGGEQFF. CDR3 nucleotides: TGCGCCAGCAGCTTGGTCCGGGAGGGTGGTGAGCAGTTCTTC.

The gene calls are TRBV4-1 and TRBJ2-1, with TRBD2 matching over 7 bases. CDR3 length: 17 residues. Germline lookup yields CDR1 MGHRA and CDR2 YSYEKL. The J segment lost 7 bases and the V segment lost 4 bases, leaving 16 bases of the junction unmatched. Here the CDR3 DNA reads TGCGCCAGCAGCCCGAACGGGGCTAGCGGATTAAAAAATGAGCAGTTCTTC. This codes for CASSPNGASGLKNEQFF.

The CDR3 nucleotides are TGTGCCAGCAGTCCAGGGACTACCGCCCGACAATACAATGAGCAGTTCTTC. It yields the protein CASSPGTTARQYNEQFF. The rearrangement joins TRBV28 to TRBJ2-1; 7 bases agree with TRBD2. In germline, CDR1 is MDHEN, CDR2 SYDVKM. Unmatched junction bases numbered 14, after V lost 5 bases and J lost 4 bases. The CDR3 loop spans 17 amino acids.

DNA of the CDR3: TGCGCCAGCAGCCAAGATTTTGAAAACCCATTCCAGCATTTT. This sequence encodes CASSQDFENPFQHF. This chain links TRBV4-3 with TRBJ1-5, with D uncertain. Germline CDR1 reads LGHNA; CDR2 reads YSLEER. V lost 0 bases and J lost 12, with 15 bases in between. The CDR3 loop spans 14 amino acids.

The chain uses TRBV6-1 and TRBJ2-7; TRBD1 aligns across 9 bases. V was clipped by 6 bases and J by 8 bases; unmatched bases: 11. This CDR3 has 14 amino acids. Germline V gives CDR1 MNHNS, CDR2 SASEGT. The CDR3 sequence: CASRTDRGSLQQYF. The CDR3 coding sequence is TGTGCCAGCAGGACGGACAGGGGAAGTCTGCAGCAGTACTTC.

The chain joins TRBV5-1 to TRBJ2-2, with D possibly matching TRBD1 (6 bases). V dropped 0 bases and J dropped 1 base, with 10 bases sitting between them. This CDR3 has 16 amino acids. Germline CDR1 is SGHRS and CDR2 is YFSETQ. CDR3 region: CASSLVVTGNTGELFF. As DNA, the CDR3 is TGCGCCAGCAGCTTGGTTGTGACAGGGAACACCGGGGAGCTGTTTTTT.

On this clone: Distinct nucleotide sequences in the sample also encode this CDR3. The genes are TRBV28 and TRBJ2-7; D is undetermined. The CDR3 is made up of 12 amino acids. Per germline, CDR1 MDHEN and CDR2 SYDVKM. Between the trimmed V and J ends, which lost 2 bases and 3 bases, there was a span of 5 bases. The CDR3 bases are TGTGCCAGCAGTTTACTTGACTACGAGCAGTACTTC. This translates into CASSLLDYEQYF.

The chain is built from TRBV4-1 and TRBJ2-3; D gene ambiguous. The CDR3 is made up of 15 amino acids. Germline V CDR1 and CDR2: MGHRA, YSYEKL. The V end was cut by 1 base, the J end by 3 bases, with 11 bases between. The CDR3 DNA reads TGCGCCAGCAGCCAAGCGTTCATCCGGACAGATACGCAGTATTTT. The encoded protein is CASSQAFIRTDTQYF.

The count of this clone is one. This sequence joins TRBV29-1 and TRBJ2-5; TRBD2 might be the D (6 bases). Germline CDR1 is SQVTM and CDR2 is ANQGSEA. Between the trimmed V and J ends, which lost 4 bases and 1 base, there was a span of 10 bases. This CDR3 has 13 amino acids. CDR3 sequence reads: CSVARDSQETQYF. The CDR3, as DNA: TGCAGCGTTGCGCGGGATAGCCAAGAGACCCAGTACTTC.

The chain carries TRBV25-1 and TRBJ2-2; tentatively, D is TRBD1 (5 bases). This CDR3 has 14 amino acids. Between the trimmed V and J ends, which lost 3 bases and 8 bases, there was a span of 13 bases. Germline V CDR1 and CDR2: MGHDK, SYGVNS. This CDR3 reads CASSDWGPRGELFF. CDR3 coding DNA: TGTGCCAGCAGTGATTGGGGCCCCAGAGGGGAGCTGTTTTTT.

The chain links TRBV14 to TRBJ1-1, with no clear D. The CDR3 consists of 13 residues. The V end lost 0 bases, the J end lost 11 bases, and 13 bases lay between the germline ends. From germline, CDR1 is SGHDN and CDR2 FVKESK. CDR3 DNA sequence: TGTGCCAGCAGCCAAGAGCTTCTCGGAGGGGCTTTCTTT. This codes for CASSQELLGGAFF.